This TCR beta chain was observed in a study of blood T cell repertoires in COVID-19. In terms of age and location, participants ranged from roughly 18 to 95 years and lived in under 30 US areas. Among Cohort 3 donors, those recovered had two negative PCRs, clearance, or symptom resolution. The CDR3 totals 14 residues. With 10 bases clipped from V and 1 base from J, the junction kept 5 bases outside the gene matches. CDR1 and CDR2 (germline): SGHRS, YFSETQ. Assay used: immunoSEQ multiplex PCR; TCRdb lists only in-frame clones, some missing. This table has under 250,000 clones, 86% appearing once. The origin of this receptor is a man aged 35 to 55 who had recovered from COVID-19. Material for sequencing was PBMCs or T cells enriched from blood (not recorded which). V gene TRBV5-1 combines with J gene TRBJ2-2; 9 bases are shared with TRBD2. Here the CDR3 reads CAGSSGVNTGELFF. CDR3 coding DNA: TGCGCCGGCTCTAGCGGGGTGAACACCGGGGAGCTGTTTTTT.